Described below is a single TCR beta chain sequence and its context. No cognate antigen has been identified for it. Per-nucleotide qualities are absent, and no much larger clonotype sits a single base away. The sample is drawn from a study of identifying expanded T cells in peripheral blood (dated by TCRdb to about 2019). About the study as a whole: Technical replicates were generated by sequencing separate aliquots of the same genomic DNA pool, and four replicates were compared pairwise.

The trim is 0 bases for V and 7 bases for J, with a gap of 9 bases between the germline ends. The germline V gene encodes CDR1 KGHSH and CDR2 LQKENI. The CDR3 numbers 14 residues from cysteine through phenylalanine. Only CDR3 DNA is held: 42 bases, read in frame from base 1. What the work shows at the level of the full study, not this receptor alone: Across all healthy-donor time intervals, the beta-binomial model significantly cut both the number of clones called differentially abundant and the false-positive rate. In all healthy donors, the variance in clone template counts between samples taken 2 to 3 weeks apart rose significantly as total template count increased. About 1.3 differentially abundant clones were flagged by the binomial model between technical replicates, whereas about 15 and 19 were flagged over roughly two weeks and four weeks, respectively. The authors expected that over much longer intervals, such as months to years, biological variance in healthy repertoires might increase even further.

No immune events such as infections were documented for the healthy donors during the collection period. To calibrate time-dependent variance in a beta-binomial model of T-cell clone differential abundance, blood repertoires from healthy donors were used as a training cohort. The training cohort comprised approximately ten healthy donors, 3 female and 7 male. Donor ages ranged from about 29 to 70 years, with an average of roughly 40 years. Obtained from a commercial supplier, whole blood was collected from each healthy donor at three time points set around 13 days apart. Genomic DNA was extracted from unsorted whole blood for immunosequencing. The immunoSEQ Assay, which uses bias-controlled multiplex PCR amplification of genomic DNA, was used to profile TCRbeta CDR3 regions. As for the authors' bioinformatics: To quantify the absolute abundance of each unique TCRbeta CDR3 region, the sequences were collapsed and filtered. Differential abundance was tested with a binomial (Fisher-equivalent) model and with a beta-binomial model adding time-dependent variance fitted from healthy donors. Any clone with fewer than 5 combined templates was excluded, and a clone was called differentially abundant if its Benjamini-Hochberg FDR was below 0.01. Using the form v = (b*log(k)+a)^2, the beta-binomial variance was modeled as a function of the total template count across the two samples. TCRdb limited this immuneACCESS table to in-frame rearrangements with V and J called. A share of clones is missing; checked studies link under half to unresolved V genes, and the rest is unexplained. V, J and clone size reflect that table, while D and trimming were determined from the DNA. The sample includes over 65,000 clones, with 80% to 90% observed a single time. Roughly 7.3% of the sample is in the top ten clones.

This chain joins TRBV18 to TRBJ1-4; there is no confident call for the D gene. The sample was blood. This clonotype originated in a person between 18 and 69 years old in good health. The CDR3 in this case is CASSPPPGFEKLFF. The DNA sequence is as follows: TGTGCCAGCTCACCACCCCCGGGATTTGAAAAACTGTTTTTT.